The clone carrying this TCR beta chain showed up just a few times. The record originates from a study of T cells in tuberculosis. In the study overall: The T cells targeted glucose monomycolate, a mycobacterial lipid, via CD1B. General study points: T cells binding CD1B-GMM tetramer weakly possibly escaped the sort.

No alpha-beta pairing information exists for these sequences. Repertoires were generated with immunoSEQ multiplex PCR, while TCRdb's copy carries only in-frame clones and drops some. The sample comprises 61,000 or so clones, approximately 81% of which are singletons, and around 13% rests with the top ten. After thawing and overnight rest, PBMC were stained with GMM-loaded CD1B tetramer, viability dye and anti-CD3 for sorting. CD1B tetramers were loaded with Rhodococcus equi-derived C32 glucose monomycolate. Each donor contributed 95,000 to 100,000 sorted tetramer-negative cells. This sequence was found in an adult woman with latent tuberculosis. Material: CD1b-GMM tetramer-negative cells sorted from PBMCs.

CDR3 amino acids: CAWTDGGSGGPDTQYF. CDR3 DNA: TGTGCCTGGACCGATGGGGGTAGCGGGGGGCCAGATACGCAGTATTTT. V and J are TRBV30 and TRBJ2-3, with 10 nucleotides matching TRBD2. The germline CDR1 and CDR2 sequences are GTSNPN and SVGIG (reference sequence). With V trimmed by 4 bases and J by 4 bases, 11 bases remained unmatched. The CDR3 runs 16 residues. Combining the CDR3 with reference TRBV30 and TRBJ2-3 gives the whole variable domain SQTIHQWPATLVQPVGSPLSLECTVEGTSNPNLYWYRQAAGRGLQLLFYSVGIGQISSEVPQNLSASRPQDRQFILSSKKLLLSDSGFYLCAWTDGGSGGPDTQYFGPGTRLTVL.